This TCR beta chain was observed in a study of shared clonotypes between healthy human individuals. About the research overall: Those who served as donors were a couple of women and a few men between the ages of 18 and 49. Study-wide findings and caveats: Sampling involved blood alone; tissue repertoires likely differ.

For unsorted PBMC, approximately 300 ng DNA per replicate equaled 25,000 to 30,000 T cell genomes. Unsorted PBMC DNA was sequenced on ten immunoSEQ deep assay plates. Clones were sequenced by immunoSEQ multiplex PCR, and TCRdb holds only the in-frame ones, with some missing. The sample lists about 490,000 clones; more than 65% were seen once. With V trimmed by 3 bases and J by 1 base, 7 bases remained unmatched. CDR3 length: 16 residues. Germline values: CDR1 SNHLY, CDR2 FYNNEI. As for this clone: The target antigen is unknown.

This TCR came from a woman between 35 and 50 years old in good health. Some clones in this sample may be carry-over from other donors' samples. J is TRBJ1-1 and V is TRBV2; 8 nucleotides line up with TRBD1. The specimen sequenced was PBMCs. In DNA form, the CDR3 reads TGTGCCAGCAGTGAGAGTGGGGACAGGAGGAACACTGAAGCTTTCTTT. Its translation is CASSESGDRRNTEAFF.